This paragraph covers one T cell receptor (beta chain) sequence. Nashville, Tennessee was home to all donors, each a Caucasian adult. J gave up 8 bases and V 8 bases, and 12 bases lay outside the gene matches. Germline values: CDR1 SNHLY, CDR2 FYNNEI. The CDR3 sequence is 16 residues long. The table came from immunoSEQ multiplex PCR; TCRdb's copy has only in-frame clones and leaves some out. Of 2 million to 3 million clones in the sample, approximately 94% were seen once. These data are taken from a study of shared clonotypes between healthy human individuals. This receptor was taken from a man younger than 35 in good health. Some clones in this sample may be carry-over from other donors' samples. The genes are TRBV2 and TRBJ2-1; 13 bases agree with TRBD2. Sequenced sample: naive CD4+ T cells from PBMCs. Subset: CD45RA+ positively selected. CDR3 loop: CASAGWTSGSLHEQFF. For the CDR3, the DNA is TGTGCCAGCGCGGGCTGGACTAGCGGGAGTCTCCATGAGCAGTTCTTC.